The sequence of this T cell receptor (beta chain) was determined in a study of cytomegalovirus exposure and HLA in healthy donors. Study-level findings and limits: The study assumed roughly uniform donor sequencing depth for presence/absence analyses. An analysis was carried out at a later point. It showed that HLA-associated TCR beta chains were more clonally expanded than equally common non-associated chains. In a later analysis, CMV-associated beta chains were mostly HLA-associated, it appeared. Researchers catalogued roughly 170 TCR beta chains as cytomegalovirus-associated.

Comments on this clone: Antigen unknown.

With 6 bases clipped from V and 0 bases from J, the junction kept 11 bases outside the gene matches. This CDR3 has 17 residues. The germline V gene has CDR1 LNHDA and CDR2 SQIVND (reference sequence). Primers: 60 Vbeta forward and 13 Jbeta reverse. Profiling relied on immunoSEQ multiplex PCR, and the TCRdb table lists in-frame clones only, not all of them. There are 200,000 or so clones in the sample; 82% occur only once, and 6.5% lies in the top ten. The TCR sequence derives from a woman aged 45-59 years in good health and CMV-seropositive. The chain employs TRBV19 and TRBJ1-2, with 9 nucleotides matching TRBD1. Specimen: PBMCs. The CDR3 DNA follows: TGTGCCAGTAGACCCTTAAAGACAGGGGGAGCTAACTATGGCTACACCTTC. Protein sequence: CASRPLKTGGANYGYTF.